These T cell receptor beta chains were read from a single sample in a study of CD8 T cells in ankylosing spondylitis. Each CDR3 protein gets one entry after TCRdb re-called the 5' RACE reads with MiXCR. The sample includes tens of thousands of distinct CDR3 sequences, 6.5% to 8% seen only once; the top ten take about 8.1%. Sequenced input: blood, either unsorted or a sorted T cell fraction (not recorded which). The receptors derive from a female donor with ankylosing spondylitis or in good health (not recorded which). Each CDR3 is given with its conserved first and last residue. The D gene is left open where the match is weak. Clone size is stated in some rows and not others, as once, few, many or a class when expanded.

J: TRBJ2-7
V: TRBV4-3
size: many
D: NA
CDR3: CASSQQGDEQYF
DNA: TGCGCCAGCAGCCAACAAGGGGACGAGCAGTACTTC

J: TRBJ2-6
V: TRBV14
size: many
D: TRBD1
CDR3: CASSQDRAYSGANVLTF
DNA: TGTGCCAGCAGCCAGGACAGGGCTTACTCTGGGGCCAACGTCCTGACTTTC

J: TRBJ2-4
V: TRBV4-3
size: NA
D: NA
CDR3: CANSRDPEGVAKNIQYF
DNA: TGCGCCAACAGCCGAGATCCCGAGGGGGTAGCCAAAAACATTCAGTACTTC

J: TRBJ2-2
V: TRBV27
size: many
D: TRBD2
CDR3: CASSLLAGGFTGELFF
DNA: TGTGCCAGCAGCCTCTTAGCGGGGGGTTTCACCGGGGAGCTGTTTTTT

J: TRBJ2-7
V: TRBV6-2/TRBV6-3
size: many
D: NA
CDR3: CASWRGAEEQYF
DNA: TGTGCCAGCTGGAGGGGGGCCGAAGAGCAGTACTTC

J: TRBJ2-7
V: TRBV5-6
size: many
D: TRBD2
CDR3: CASSFGREGEQYF
DNA: TGTGCCAGCAGCTTCGGACGGGAGGGAGAGCAGTACTTC

J: TRBJ2-7
V: TRBV29-1
size: NA
D: TRBD2
CDR3: CSYQRGPSYEQYF
DNA: TGCAGCTACCAGCGGGGACCCTCCTACGAGCAGTACTTC

J: TRBJ1-1
V: TRBV12-5
size: many
D: NA
CDR3: CASGLPRRIEAFF
DNA: TGTGCTAGTGGTTTGCCTCGTAGGATTGAAGCTTTCTTT

J: TRBJ1-3
V: TRBV28
size: many
D: TRBD1
CDR3: CASSSVGTGTGNTIYF
DNA: TGTGCCAGCAGTTCCGTTGGGACAGGGACTGGAAACACCATATATTTT

J: TRBJ2-1
V: TRBV6-2/TRBV6-3
size: many
D: NA
CDR3: CASSLTLWGTDNEQFF
DNA: TGTGCCAGCAGCCTTACATTGTGGGGGACTGACAATGAGCAGTTCTTC

J: TRBJ1-1
V: TRBV5-5
size: many
D: TRBD1
CDR3: CASSLRQGYRNVNTEAFF
DNA: TGTGCCAGCAGCTTACGACAGGGATATCGAAACGTGAACACTGAAGCTTTCTTT

J: TRBJ2-5
V: TRBV5-1
size: many
D: NA
CDR3: CASSSTDTQTQYF
DNA: TGCGCCAGCAGCTCGACGGACACCCAGACCCAGTACTTC

J: TRBJ2-1
V: TRBV20-1
size: NA
D: TRBD2
CDR3: CSASPGLAHNEQFF
DNA: TGCAGTGCTAGCCCGGGACTAGCTCACAATGAGCAGTTCTTC

J: TRBJ2-5
V: TRBV5-2
size: few
D: NA
CDR3: CASNSQDGETQYF
DNA: TGTGCCAGCAATTCACAGGACGGAGAGACCCAGTACTTC

J: TRBJ1-5
V: TRBV28
size: many
D: TRBD1
CDR3: CANRGNGNQPQHF
DNA: TGTGCCAACAGGGGGAACGGCAATCAGCCCCAGCATTTT

J: TRBJ2-6
V: TRBV4-2
size: NA
D: TRBD2
CDR3: CATTNPTGTSASGANVLTF
DNA: TGTGCCACCACTAACCCCACCGGGACTAGCGCCTCTGGGGCCAACGTCCTGACTTTC

J: TRBJ2-2
V: TRBV6-4
size: many
D: NA
CDR3: CASSLTGAAGELFF
DNA: TGTGCCAGCAGTCTGACAGGAGCCGCCGGGGAGCTGTTTTTT

J: TRBJ1-5
V: TRBV20-1
size: many
D: NA
CDR3: CSAGGGNNQPQHF
DNA: TGCAGTGCTGGTGGAGGGAATAATCAGCCCCAGCATTTT

J: TRBJ2-5
V: TRBV20-1
size: many
D: TRBD2
CDR3: CSALTSDYGETQYF
DNA: TGCAGTGCTCTGACTAGCGACTACGGAGAGACCCAGTACTTC

J: TRBJ2-2
V: TRBV20-1
size: NA
D: NA
CDR3: CSAKSGKAGELFF
DNA: TGCAGTGCAAAATCAGGGAAGGCCGGGGAGCTGTTTTTT

J: TRBJ2-3
V: TRBV4-3
size: few
D: NA
CDR3: CASSQDGEDTQYF
DNA: TGCGCCAGCAGCCAAGATGGAGAGGATACGCAGTATTTT

J: TRBJ2-1
V: TRBV5-6
size: many
D: TRBD2
CDR3: CASSLAGLAGANEQFF
DNA: TGTGCCAGCAGCTTGGCCGGACTAGCGGGGGCCAATGAGCAGTTCTTC

J: TRBJ2-1
V: TRBV28
size: many
D: NA
CDR3: CASSLLHSEQFF
DNA: TGTGCCAGCAGCTTACTGCACAGTGAGCAGTTCTTC

J: TRBJ1-1
V: TRBV5-1
size: many
D: TRBD1
CDR3: CASSSPGQGASTEAFF
DNA: TGCGCCAGCAGCTCGCCGGGACAGGGGGCAAGTACTGAAGCTTTCTTT

J: TRBJ2-5
V: TRBV5-1
size: few
D: TRBD1
CDR3: CASSLRQGNRETQYF
DNA: TGCGCCAGCAGCTTGAGACAGGGTAATAGAGAGACCCAGTACTTC

J: TRBJ2-3
V: TRBV4-3
size: many
D: TRBD2
CDR3: CASSQSAGALDTQYF
DNA: TGCGCCAGCAGCCAATCAGCGGGGGCTTTGGATACGCAGTATTTT